The T cell receptor beta chain described here comes from a study of T cell responses to AZD1222 COVID-19 vaccine (dated by TCRdb to the early 2020s). For context, the study as a whole: AZD1222 recipients whose second dose came at about 4 weeks and those whose second dose came at about 12 weeks were combined into one group, since spike-specific TCR depth and breadth did not differ between the two schedules. TCR sequencing covered approximately 230 trial participants: some 210 given two doses of AZD1222 and 26 given two doses of MenACWY control vaccine. Trial participants were enrolled into age subgroups of 18-55, 56-69 and 70-plus years, which contained approximately 150, 30 and 60 TCR-sequenced participants, respectively.

Explained via the paper, the time point label denotes: baseline before first vaccination. The vaccinee samples were drawn from two UK trials, COV001 and COV002, one of which was a single-blind randomized controlled phase 2/3 trial testing AZD1222 (ChAdOx1 nCoV-19) in healthy adults. Trial participant PBMC samples were collected at day 0 and day 28 after the second dose for TCRbeta chain sequencing. From the germline V gene, CDR1 is SGHVS and CDR2 is FNYEAQ. The CDR3 starts with the cysteine, ends with the phenylalanine, and has 18 residues. The CDR3 DNA has 54 bases and is translated from base 1. Ends trimmed: V by 3 bases, J by 5 bases; bases unmatched to a gene: 11. The CDR3 regions of human TCRbeta chains were analyzed by immunosequencing. For the original study's pipeline: Repertoire TCRs were checked for matches against a reference library of SARS-CoV-2-specific TCRs that had been generated using the MIRA antigen-specificity platform. Breadth was defined as the fraction of unique TCRs that were SARS-CoV-2-associated. Depth was defined as the fraction of total T cells that were SARS-CoV-2-associated. Using the MIRA data, every spike-specific TCR was mapped to the spike region that the TCR reacted to and assigned to either a CD4 or a CD8 class. Log10-transformed breadth and depth values were compared by one-way ANOVA with Sidak's multiple comparisons tests. This immuneACCESS table, as held by TCRdb, lists in-frame sequences with V and J called but not all clones. Of the missing ones, under half trace to an unresolved V gene in checked studies; the others have no known cause. V and J calls and clone size come straight from that table; D and trimming were deduced from the DNA. The sample yields about 140,000 clones; approximately 90% were counted once. Around 5% of the sample is taken by the ten largest.

For this clone: Which antigen it targets is not known. Qualities for individual bases were not recorded, and no much larger clone is one base off.

General findings and caveats noted by the study authors: The whole spike protein was spanned by vaccine-associated CD4 TCRs, and dominant responses were seen in regions 160-218 and 743-854. No day 14 peak-response samples were available, so repertoires were characterized only after the peak T cell response. Nearly half of unique spike-specific TCRs reportedly recognized epitopes outside regions mutated in the B.1.351 and B.1.1.7 variants. After two AZD1222 doses, both the breadth and the depth of spike-specific TCRs were significantly higher than at day 0 and than in MenACWY recipients. Conclusions about previously exposed vaccinees are limited, since just a handful of AZD1222 recipients were seropositive for SARS-CoV-2 at baseline. Participants were mostly white British, with more females than males. The authors suggested clonal diversity may have been underestimated. In the small 56-69-year group, the increase in depth fell short of significance, most likely because of low power.

The TCR originated in an adult in good health. Here the sequenced sample was peripheral blood, taken on day 0 of AZD1222 vaccination. The V and J segments used are TRBV7-6 and TRBJ2-3; 13 of the junction bases match TRBD2. The DNA sequence is given as TGTGCCAGCAGCTTCGGGACTAGCGGGATTCTCAGGGGAGATACGCAGTATTTT. Its protein product is CASSFGTSGILRGDTQYF. Joined to the reference TRBV7-6 and TRBJ2-3 proteins, this CDR3 gives the full variable domain: GAGVSQSPRYKVTKRGQDVALRCDPISGHVSLYWYRQALGQGPEFLTYFNYEAQQDKSGLPNDRFSAERPEGSISTLTIQRTEQRDSAMYRCASSFGTSGILRGDTQYFGPGTRLTVL.